Each of the 5 T cell receptor beta chains below was sequenced from the same sample in a study of shared clonotypes between healthy human individuals. TCRdb's copy holds only in-frame clones and misses some; the assay was immunoSEQ multiplex PCR. This sample yields around 2.5 million clones, of which more than 85% are seen a single time; roughly 0.39% belongs to the top ten. Sequencing was performed on naive CD4+ T cells from PBMCs. Subset noted: CD45RA+ positively selected. The receptors derive from a man aged 18 to 30 in good health. Some clones in this sample may be carry-over from other donors' samples.

The chain uses TRBV28 and TRBJ2-2; D is uncertain. The CDR3 extends over 14 amino acids. Trimming stripped 5 bases from V and 4 bases from J, with 11 bases between. CDR1 is MDHEN, CDR2 SYDVKM, per germline. The CDR3 DNA reads as TGTGCCAGCAGTAAGCCCCTAGGCACCGGGGAGCTGTTTTTT. It encodes CASSKPLGTGELFF.

On this clone: This sample includes further DNA sequences coding for the same CDR3. This chain links TRBV7-2 with TRBJ1-5; maybe TRBD1 (5 bases). The CDR3 consists of 13 residues. The germline gives CDR1 SGHTA, CDR2 FQGNSA. Trimming left V 2 bases short and J 6 bases short, with 8 bases between. The CDR3 nucleotides are TGTGCCAGCAGCTTACGGCAGGGTCAGCCCCAGCATTTT. Protein: CASSLRQGQPQHF.

This chain joins TRBV6-1 and TRBJ1-3, with D possibly being TRBD1 (6 bases). V lost 3 bases, J lost 4 bases, and 10 bases lay in between. The length of the CDR3 is 14 residues. Germline CDR1 reads MNHNS; CDR2 reads SASEGT. The CDR3 DNA sequence: TGTGCCAGCAGTGATGTCAGGGGCGGAAACACCATATATTTT. Amino acid sequence: CASSDVRGGNTIYF.

The chain employs TRBV23-1 and TRBJ2-7; D might be TRBD2 (5 bases). TRBV23-1 is noted as an ORF with a role that remains uncertain. Between the trimmed V and J ends, which lost 11 bases and 2 bases, there was a span of 25 bases. The CDR3 contains 16 residues. The CDR3 nucleotides are TGCGCCTCGCGAGGGAACCACCATCTACGCACCTACGAGCAGTACTTC. This codes for CASRGNHHLRTYEQYF.

Note on this clone: Other DNA sequences within the sample encode an identical CDR3. This rearrangement joins TRBV7-3 to TRBJ2-1; TRBD2 matches at 7 bases. V lost 4 bases to trimming and J lost 9 bases; unmatched junction nucleotides: 0. This CDR3 has 11 residues. The germline gives CDR1 SGHTA, CDR2 FQGTGA. The CDR3 is CASSSGGEQFF. Here the CDR3 DNA reads TGTGCCAGCAGCTCGGGGGGTGAGCAGTTCTTC.